This entry lists 21 T cell receptor beta chains sequenced from one sample in a study of T cell responses to AZD1222 COVID-19 vaccine. This table comes from immunoSEQ multiplex PCR, and its TCRdb copy is limited to in-frame clones, with some not included. The sample contains around 200,000 clones, 88% of which appear only once. This specimen consisted of peripheral blood, obtained 28 days after the second AZD1222 dose. The receptor source for this set is an adult who received the AZD1222 COVID-19 vaccine.

In DNA form, the CDR3 reads TGCGCCAGCAGCAGGGGACCTCCCGACGAGCAGTACTTC. Translating gives CASSRGPPDEQYF. The chain combines TRBV5-1 with TRBJ2-7; the D gene could be TRBD1 or TRBD2 (5 bases each). The length of the CDR3 is 13 residues. CDR1 is SGHRS and CDR2 is YFSETQ in the germline V gene. The V and J ends lost 4 bases and 5 bases respectively, with 13 bases between them. Based on the CDR3 plus reference TRBV5-1 and TRBJ2-7, the full variable domain is KAGVTQTPRYLIKTRGQQVTLSCSPISGHRSVSWYQQTPGQGLQFLFEYFSETQRNKGNFPGRFSGRQFSNSRSEMNVSTLELGDSALYLCASSRGPPDEQYFGPGTRLTVT.

The V and J genes are TRBV7-3 and TRBJ1-1, with D maybe TRBD1 (5 bases). The V end lost 1 base, the J end lost 0 bases, and 6 bases lay between the germline ends. This CDR3 spans 14 amino acids. Germline assignment: CDR1 SGHTA and CDR2 FQGTGA. The CDR3 coding sequence is TGTGCCAGCAGCTTAAGGGGGATGAACACTGAAGCTTTCTTT. Its protein is CASSLRGMNTEAFF.

This sequence joins TRBV18 and TRBJ2-1; TRBD1 aligns across 7 bases. Per the germline V gene, CDR1 is KGHSH and CDR2 is LQKENI. The CDR3 has 17 amino acids. V dropped 1 base and J dropped 0; count of bases not matched to a gene: 6. The CDR3 DNA reads as TGTGCCAGCTCACCACAGCCCGGACAGGCCTCCTACAATGAGCAGTTCTTC. As protein: CASSPQPGQASYNEQFF.

The chain has TRBV12-5 and TRBJ2-3, with D unclear. This CDR3 contains 14 residues. From germline, CDR1 is LGHNT and CDR2 FRNRAP. Trimming took off 2 bases at V and 1 base at J, with 7 bases between the two ends. The CDR3: CASGLTPGTDTQYF. CDR3 DNA: TGTGCTAGTGGTTTGACGCCAGGCACAGATACGCAGTATTTT.

The rearrangement uses TRBV7-2 and TRBJ2-4; D not resolved. The germline V gene has CDR1 SGHTA and CDR2 FQGNSA. This CDR3 has 14 amino acids. The V end was cut by 4 bases, the J end by 6 bases, with 13 bases between. CDR3 sequence reads: CASSSTKGSNIQYF. CDR3 DNA: TGTGCCAGCAGCTCTACCAAGGGTTCAAACATTCAGTACTTC. Combining the CDR3 with reference TRBV7-2 and TRBJ2-4 gives the whole variable domain GAGVSQSPSNKVTEKGKDVELRCDPISGHTALYWYRQSLGQGLEFLIYFQGNSAPDKSGLPSDRFSAERTGGSVSTLTIQRTQQEDSAVYLCASSSTKGSNIQYFGAGTRLSVL.

The V and J genes are TRBV10-3 and TRBJ2-7, with a possible D match to TRBD1 (6 bases). Between the trimmed V and J ends, which lost 5 bases and 2 bases, there was a span of 10 bases. Germline CDR1 ENHRY, CDR2 SYGVKD. The length of the CDR3 is 13 residues. The CDR3 DNA reads as TGTGCCATCAGTCGGACAGCTGCCTACGAGCAGTACTTC. Translation: CAISRTAAYEQYF.

The J gene is TRBJ1-1, the V gene TRBV28, with D uncertain. This CDR3 has 13 residues. V lost 3 bases and J 1 base, leaving 6 bases between the germline ends. Germline V gene sequence: CDR1 MDHEN, CDR2 SYDVKM. CDR3 nucleotide sequence: TGTGCCAGCAGTTTCGATCAGAACACTGAAGCTTTCTTT. Its protein product is CASSFDQNTEAFF. Combining the CDR3 with reference TRBV28 and TRBJ1-1 gives the whole variable domain DVKVTQSSRYLVKRTGEKVFLECVQDMDHENMFWYRQDPGLGLRLIYFSYDVKMKEKGDIPEGYSVSREKKERFSLILESASTNQTSMYLCASSFDQNTEAFFGQGTRLTVV.

The genes are TRBV7-2 and TRBJ2-1, with D maybe TRBD1 (5 bases). The V gene lost 0 bases and the J gene lost 7 bases, with 19 bases spanning the gap. This CDR3 has 17 residues. Germline V gene data show CDR1 as SGHTA and CDR2 as FQGNSA. As DNA, the CDR3 is TGTGCCAGCAGCTTAGCGCAAGGGGTACGCTTGGGGAATGAGCAGTTCTTC. It encodes CASSLAQGVRLGNEQFF.

V and J are TRBV7-2 and TRBJ2-7; TRBD1 matches at 7 bases. J gave up 2 bases and V 4 bases, and 5 bases lay outside the gene matches. The germline V gene encodes CDR1 SGHTA and CDR2 FQGNSA. The CDR3 runs to 14 residues. The CDR3 DNA is TGTGCCAGCAGCTCGGGACAGAATACCTACGAGCAGTACTTC. This encodes CASSSGQNTYEQYF.

V gene TRBV20-1 combines with J gene TRBJ1-4, with D possibly TRBD1 on 5 matching bases. Trimming stripped 3 bases from V and 10 bases from J, with 18 bases between. This CDR3 has 14 amino acids. Germline lookup yields CDR1 DFQATT and CDR2 SNEGSKA (reference sequence). The CDR3 here is CSASNPTFGGKLFF. CDR3 in DNA: TGCAGTGCTAGTAATCCAACGTTCGGGGGAAAACTGTTTTTT.

CDR3 amino acids: CASSRTPEQFF. The CDR3 DNA is TGTGCCAGCAGCCGGACACCGGAGCAGTTCTTC. V usage is TRBV12-3 or TRBV12-4 and J usage is TRBJ2-1; the D gene is possibly TRBD1 (5 bases). Trimming removed 6 bases from V and 10 bases from J, with 10 bases in between. The CDR3 extends over 11 amino acids.

The rearrangement joins TRBV20-1 to TRBJ2-5; D gene uncertain. The V end was cut by 3 bases, the J end by 4 bases, with 3 bases between. Germline V gene lookup returns CDR1 DFQATT and CDR2 SNEGSKA (reference sequence). This CDR3 has 10 residues. As DNA, the CDR3 is TGCAGTGCTAGGGCAGAGACCCAGTACTTC. Its protein product is CSARAETQYF.

The chain combines TRBV9 with TRBJ2-3; weak D call: TRBD2 (5 bases). Germline lookup yields CDR1 SGDLS and CDR2 YYNGEE. The CDR3 spans 16 residues. V was pared by 0 bases and J by 2 bases, with 13 bases between. In DNA, the CDR3 is TGTGCCAGCAGCGTAGGTCTAGCCGAGAACACAGATACGCAGTATTTT. Its translation is CASSVGLAENTDTQYF. Supplemented by reference TRBV9 and TRBJ2-3, the full variable domain reads DSGVTQTPKHLITATGQRVTLRCSPRSGDLSVYWYQQSLDQGLQFLIQYYNGEERAKGNILERFSAQQFPDLHSELNLSSLELGDSALYFCASSVGLAENTDTQYFGPGTRLTVL.

The chain has TRBV9 and TRBJ2-7; D unclear. V lost 3 bases to trimming and J lost 7 bases, with 8 bases between them. CDR3 length: 11 amino acids. Germline V CDR1 and CDR2: SGDLS, YYNGEE. CDR3 sequence (DNA): TGTGCCAGCAGCGGCTTAGGGGAGCAGTACTTC. Its protein is CASSGLGEQYF.

V usage is TRBV12-5 and J usage is TRBJ2-2; D call uncertain. Between the trimmed V and J ends, which lost 0 bases and 0 bases, there was a span of 14 bases. The CDR3 covers 18 residues. Germline CDR1 is LGHNT and CDR2 is FRNRAP. The CDR3 DNA reads as TGTGCTAGTGGTTTGGTACTGGGCAGACACTCGAACACCGGGGAGCTGTTTTTT. Residues: CASGLVLGRHSNTGELFF. Supplemented by reference TRBV12-5 and TRBJ2-2, the full variable domain reads DARVTQTPRHKVTEMGQEVTMRCQPILGHNTVFWYRQTMMQGLELLAYFRNRAPLDDSGMPKDRFSAEMPDATLATLKIQPSEPRDSAVYFCASGLVLGRHSNTGELFFGEGSRLTVL.

The chain recombines TRBV7-6 with TRBJ2-7, with unresolved D. The germline V gene encodes CDR1 SGHVS and CDR2 FNYEAQ. The CDR3 has 16 residues. Trimming stripped 1 base from V and 1 base from J, with 14 bases between. The CDR3: CASSLEGDQRSYEQYF. The CDR3, as DNA: TGTGCCAGCAGCTTAGAAGGCGATCAAAGATCCTACGAGCAGTACTTC.

The chain is built from TRBV5-1 and TRBJ1-1, with a weak D call TRBD1 (5 bases). The CDR3 covers 16 residues. CDR1 is SGHRS, CDR2 YFSETQ, per germline. V was clipped by 4 bases and J by 0 bases, with 16 bases between them. The CDR3 region is CASSPTIPGMNTEAFF. CDR3 in DNA: TGCGCCAGCAGCCCGACTATTCCAGGGATGAACACTGAAGCTTTCTTT.

The chain recombines TRBV2 with TRBJ1-3; no reliable D call. The ends were cut back, 3 bases at V and 0 bases at J, with 6 bases in the middle. Germline values: CDR1 SNHLY, CDR2 FYNNEI. The CDR3 has 14 amino acids. CDR3 nucleotides: TGTGCCAGCAGTGACAACGGCTCTGGAAACACCATATATTTT. Residues: CASSDNGSGNTIYF.

The V call is TRBV19, the J call TRBJ1-6; 12 bases are a match to TRBD1. Looked up from germline, CDR1 is LNHDA and CDR2 is SQIVND (reference sequence). V was clipped by 5 bases and J by 7 bases; unmatched bases: 6. The CDR3 extends over 16 amino acids. The CDR3 reads CASSAGTGGANSPLHF. CDR3 in DNA: TGTGCCAGTAGTGCCGGGACAGGGGGCGCAAATTCACCCCTCCACTTT.

The chain combines TRBV7-3 with TRBJ2-7; a possible D gene is TRBD1 (6 bases). V shed 5 bases and J shed 2 bases, with 13 bases lying between them. Germline CDR1 SGHTA, CDR2 FQGTGA. This CDR3 has 14 amino acids. The CDR3 loop reads CASSPTTGPYEQYF. The CDR3 DNA sequence: TGTGCCAGCAGCCCAACGACAGGTCCCTACGAGCAGTACTTC.

The chain joins TRBV12-3 or TRBV12-4 to TRBJ1-5, with a tentative D call TRBD1 (5 bases). The CDR3 spans 13 residues. V was shortened by 7 bases and J by 4 bases, with 11 bases between the two germline ends. CDR3 loop: CASKQAINQPQHF. In nucleotides, the CDR3 is TGTGCCAGCAAACAGGCGATAAATCAGCCCCAGCATTTT.